These 30 T cell receptor beta chains were all obtained from the same sample, sequenced in a study of blood T cell repertoires in COVID-19. Clones were sequenced by immunoSEQ multiplex PCR, and TCRdb holds only the in-frame ones, with some missing. The data hold 45,000 to 65,000 clones, with about 81% observed a single time. Specimen: peripheral blood. All receptors derive from a woman of 80 years or more with COVID-19, enrolled during active disease.

Written as DNA, the CDR3 is TGTGCCAGCAGTTTTTTCGGGGGACACACTGAAGCTTTCTTT. This gives the protein CASSFFGGHTEAFF. The chain combines TRBV28 with TRBJ1-1, with a possible D match to TRBD1 (5 bases). The CDR3 is made up of 14 amino acids. CDR1 is MDHEN and CDR2 is SYDVKM in the germline V gene. Trimming removed 3 bases at V and 3 bases at J, with 11 bases between.

The DNA for the CDR3 is TGCGCCAGCAGCCAGGACGGGAGGGCGTCGGGAGCGGGAGGAACCTACGAGCAGTACTTC. Protein sequence: CASSQDGRASGAGGTYEQYF. The chain links TRBV4-1 to TRBJ2-7; 9 bases align to TRBD2. Germline assignment: CDR1 MGHRA and CDR2 YSYEKL. The ends lost 3 bases at V and 2 bases at J; junction bases unmatched: 20. The CDR3 is made up of 20 amino acids.

This sequence joins TRBV7-8 and TRBJ2-5; D call uncertain. This CDR3 region has 13 residues. Germline V gene sequence: CDR1 SGHVS, CDR2 FQNEAQ. Trimming removed 2 bases at V and 1 base at J, with 5 bases between. The CDR3 DNA is TGTGCCAGCAGCTTAATATTCCAAGAGACCCAGTACTTC. It translates to CASSLIFQETQYF.

The V call is TRBV10-2, the J call TRBJ1-2, with 8 bases lining up with TRBD1. Germline loops: CDR1 WSHSY, CDR2 SAAADI. CDR3 length: 14 amino acids. Trimming removed 7 bases from V and 4 bases from J; junction bases left unmatched: 8. The CDR3 loop is CASTETGGVYGYTF. CDR3 nucleotide sequence: TGCGCCAGCACCGAAACAGGGGGGGTCTATGGCTACACCTTC.

V gene TRBV7-9 combines with J gene TRBJ1-2, with D uncertain. Germline CDR1 SEHNR, CDR2 FQNEAQ (reference sequence). The CDR3 covers 12 residues. Trimming shortened V by 5 bases and J by 3 bases, and 7 bases separated the two germline ends. This CDR3 is CASSPGDYGYTF. The CDR3 nucleotides are TGTGCCAGCAGCCCCGGGGACTATGGCTACACCTTC.

The V call is TRBV7-9, the J call TRBJ2-7; the D gene is possibly TRBD1 (6 bases). The V and J ends lost 4 bases and 6 bases respectively, with 16 bases between them. Germline values: CDR1 SEHNR, CDR2 FQNEAQ (reference sequence). The CDR3 totals 14 residues. The CDR3 loop is CASSYRTARGEQYF. The CDR3 DNA reads TGTGCCAGCAGCTACCGGACGGCCAGGGGCGAGCAGTACTTC.

The chain carries TRBV11-1 and TRBJ2-7; 9 bases map to TRBD2. V shed 5 bases and J 1 base; nucleotides not matched to a gene: 9. The CDR3 contains 16 residues. Per the germline V gene, CDR1 is SGHAT and CDR2 is FQDESV (reference sequence). The CDR3 loop is CASSLGFSGRSYEQYF. The CDR3 region has the DNA TGTGCCAGCAGCCTAGGGTTTAGCGGGAGATCCTACGAGCAGTACTTC.

J is TRBJ2-7 and V is TRBV29-1; TRBD2 matches at 7 bases. Germline values: CDR1 SQVTM, CDR2 ANQGSEA. This CDR3 contains 13 residues. This CDR3 reads CISGGEISYEQYF. The CDR3 DNA is TGCATCTCTGGGGGGGAGATCTCCTACGAGCAGTACTTC.

The J gene is TRBJ2-7, the V gene TRBV7-9; the match to TRBD1 covers 9 bases. V trimming: 0 bases; J trimming: 3 bases; junction bases outside the gene matches: 3. Germline lookup yields CDR1 SEHNR and CDR2 FQNEAQ (reference sequence). This CDR3 contains 15 residues. CDR3: CASSLATGGIYEQYF. The CDR3 DNA follows: TGTGCCAGCAGCTTAGCTACAGGGGGCATCTACGAGCAGTACTTC.

V and J are TRBV30 and TRBJ2-5; TRBD1 matches at 10 bases. J was trimmed by 5 bases and V by 0 bases; bases with no gene match: 6. The CDR3 has 15 amino acids. Germline values: CDR1 GTSNPN, CDR2 SVGIG (reference sequence). The CDR3 protein is CAWSVRDRGLETQYF. The CDR3 region has the DNA TGTGCCTGGAGTGTAAGAGACAGGGGGCTGGAGACCCAGTACTTC.

This clone has only a few counts. The CDR3, as DNA: TGTGCCAGCAGTTGGGCAGTGATCTGGGGCTACACCTTC. Protein product: CASSWAVIWGYTF. The chain uses TRBV28 and TRBJ1-2; D unresolved. V was pared by 4 bases and J by 8 bases, with 14 bases between. This CDR3 spans 13 amino acids. Germline CDR1 reads MDHEN; CDR2 reads SYDVKM.

This clone has more than one count but fewer than ten. The J gene is TRBJ2-1, the V gene TRBV7-3, with TRBD1 matching 10 bases. This CDR3 comprises 13 residues. V shed 5 bases, J shed 8 bases, and the junction held 3 bases outside the gene matches. Germline values: CDR1 SGHTA, CDR2 FQGTGA. DNA of the CDR3: TGTGCCAGCAGCCTAGGACAGGGGGATGAGCAGTTCTTC. Translation gives CASSLGQGDEQFF.

Only one count was recorded for this clone. The chain couples TRBV2 to TRBJ2-3; 8 nucleotides align to TRBD2. Germline CDR1 reads SNHLY; CDR2 reads FYNNEI. The CDR3 is 14 residues long. With 6 bases clipped from V and 6 bases from J, the junction kept 8 bases outside the gene matches. CDR3 coding DNA: TGTGCCAGCAGGTTAGCGGGGTCGAGCGATACGCAGTATTTT. Amino acids: CASRLAGSSDTQYF.

The V and J genes are TRBV18 and TRBJ2-3, with a tentative D call TRBD1 (5 bases). The CDR3 runs to 14 residues. The germline gives CDR1 KGHSH, CDR2 LQKENI. The ends were cut back, 3 bases at V and 2 bases at J, with 9 bases in the middle. The CDR3 loop is CASSPTGPTDTQYF. The CDR3 nucleotides read TGTGCCAGCTCACCCACAGGCCCCACAGATACGCAGTATTTT.

This chain uses TRBV4-2 with TRBJ1-1; TRBD1 aligns across 7 bases. The germline V gene encodes CDR1 LGHNA and CDR2 YNFKEQ. The CDR3 has 15 amino acids. The V segment lost 1 base and the J segment 4 bases; nucleotides outside the gene matches: 6. CDR3 bases: TGTGCCAGCAGCCAAGGGACACAGGGGCTCACTGAAGCTTTCTTT. Its translation is CASSQGTQGLTEAFF.

The chain uses TRBV7-2 and TRBJ1-1, with a possible D match to TRBD1 (6 bases). This CDR3 spans 15 amino acids. V was shortened by 8 bases and J by 2 bases, with 18 bases between the two germline ends. Per germline, CDR1 SGHTA and CDR2 FQGNSA. The CDR3 loop is CASQVEGHPNTEAFF. Written as DNA, the CDR3 is TGTGCCAGCCAAGTTGAGGGACACCCCAACACTGAAGCTTTCTTT.

This chain uses TRBV14 with TRBJ2-7; 8 bases are shared with TRBD1. Germline lookup yields CDR1 SGHDN and CDR2 FVKESK. The CDR3 has 16 amino acids. Unmatched junction bases numbered 14, after V lost 3 bases and J lost 7 bases. The CDR3 coding sequence is TGTGCCAGCAGCCAGAGATCCGGGACAGGAGGCCGAGAGCAGTACTTC. Translated, it gives CASSQRSGTGGREQYF.

By share, this clone ranks as medium-sized. This rearrangement joins TRBV5-1 to TRBJ2-7, with 8 bases lining up with TRBD1. Unmatched junction bases numbered 2, after V lost 0 bases and J lost 0 bases. The CDR3 is made up of 15 amino acids. Germline assignment: CDR1 SGHRS and CDR2 YFSETQ. The CDR3 loop reads CASSLEQGGSYEQYF. For the CDR3, the DNA is TGCGCCAGCAGCTTGGAACAGGGGGGCTCCTACGAGCAGTACTTC.

CDR3: CASSSGSLGYGYTF. The CDR3 DNA sequence: TGTGCCAGCAGCTCCGGGTCCCTTGGGTATGGCTACACCTTC. The chain combines TRBV7-9 with TRBJ1-2; the D is unclear. This CDR3 contains 14 residues. Germline CDR1 and CDR2: SEHNR and FQNEAQ (reference sequence). With 4 bases removed from V and 5 bases from J, the gap between germline ends came to 14 bases.

The gene calls are TRBV27 and TRBJ2-7, with TRBD2 matching over 13 bases. This CDR3 is 14 amino acids long. Germline V gives CDR1 MNHEY, CDR2 SMNVEV (reference sequence). The trim removed 5 bases at V and 4 bases at J, leaving 2 bases unmatched. CDR3 in amino acids: CASSTTSGRYEQYF. The CDR3 DNA is TGTGCCAGCAGTACGACTAGCGGGAGGTACGAGCAGTACTTC.

This clone was found a few times. The chain has TRBV7-9 and TRBJ2-7, with 11 positions matching TRBD2. V trimming: 5 bases; J trimming: 5 bases; junction bases outside the gene matches: 17. Per germline, CDR1 SEHNR and CDR2 FQNEAQ (reference sequence). The CDR3 has 18 residues. The CDR3 DNA follows: TGTGCCAGCAGCCCGCCCGGGCTAGCGGGAGGACGAGGGAACGAGCAGTACTTC. Its translation is CASSPPGLAGGRGNEQYF.

The CDR3 DNA is TGTGCCTGCCGGGACAGGGAAAGGGTCATAAGCGGGGCCAACGTCCTGACTTTC. As protein: CACRDRERVISGANVLTF. This chain joins TRBV19 and TRBJ2-6; 9 bases line up with TRBD1. Trimming removed 11 bases from V and 4 bases from J; junction bases left unmatched: 18. The CDR3 totals 18 residues. Germline V gene lookup returns CDR1 LNHDA and CDR2 SQIVND (reference sequence).

This clone was counted a single time. The rearrangement uses TRBV4-2 and TRBJ2-5, with TRBD2 matching over 10 bases. Germline CDR1 LGHNA, CDR2 YNFKEQ. There are 15 residues in the CDR3. The V and J ends lost 1 base and 2 bases, in that order; junction bases with no gene match: 1. The CDR3 DNA reads as TGTGCCAGCAGCCAAGGGACTAGCGGACAAGAGACCCAGTACTTC. It yields the protein CASSQGTSGQETQYF.

The chain uses TRBV29-1 and TRBJ2-1; 10 bases line up with TRBD2. V dropped 8 bases and J dropped 10; count of bases not matched to a gene: 11. The CDR3 covers 13 residues. Germline loops: CDR1 SQVTM, CDR2 ANQGSEA. The CDR3 nucleotides are TGCAGCCGAAGAACTAGCGGGGCTGCGGAGCAGTTCTTC. Translated, it gives CSRRTSGAAEQFF.

The chain's CDR3 is CASSKTSLATPYNEQFF. CDR3 nucleotides: TGTGCCAGCAGCAAAACTTCCCTAGCTACCCCCTACAATGAGCAGTTCTTC. The chain recombines TRBV21-1 with TRBJ2-1; TRBD2, the table's D call, was not compared with the DNA. TRBV21-1 represents a pseudogene. This CDR3 has 17 residues.

This rearrangement joins TRBV18 to TRBJ2-1; 8 bases align to TRBD1. This CDR3 is built from 11 residues. The V segment lost 5 bases and the J segment 14 bases; nucleotides outside the gene matches: 5. The germline V gene has CDR1 KGHSH and CDR2 LQKENI. For the CDR3, the DNA is TGTGCCAGCTCATCACAGGGGGTAAAGTTCTTC. Amino acid sequence: CASSSQGVKFF.

The V call is TRBV29-1, the J call TRBJ1-1; 8 bases match TRBD1. The junction had 14 bases not matched to a gene; V was cut back by 5 bases and J by 6 bases. The CDR3 consists of 15 residues. Germline CDR1 and CDR2: SQVTM and ANQGSEA. CDR3 nucleotide sequence: TGCAGCGTTCCACAGGGGGGGGGCTGGGACGCTGAAGCTTTCTTT. Its translation is CSVPQGGGWDAEAFF. The full variable domain, completed using reference TRBV29-1 and TRBJ1-1, is SAVISQKPSRDICQRGTSLTIQCQVDSQVTMMFWYRQQPGQSLTLIATANQGSEATYESGFVIDKFPISRPNLTFSTLTVSNMSPEDSSIYLCSVPQGGGWDAEAFFGQGTRLTVV.

A few counts support this clone. The V and J genes are TRBV4-2 and TRBJ2-3, with 8 bases aligning to TRBD2. This CDR3 contains 16 residues. Germline CDR1 LGHNA, CDR2 YNFKEQ. V trimming: 4 bases; J trimming: 6 bases; junction bases outside the gene matches: 12. CDR3 nucleotides: TGTGCCAGCAGCCCTTCCTCCGGGACTAGGGGTGATACGCAGTATTTT. Its translation: CASSPSSGTRGDTQYF.

V usage is TRBV19 and J usage is TRBJ2-2, with a tentative D call TRBD2 (6 bases). The CDR3 is 15 residues long. In germline, CDR1 is LNHDA, CDR2 SQIVND (reference sequence). V was trimmed by 4 bases and J by 3 bases, leaving 12 bases between them. The CDR3 loop is CASSRGGTYTGELFF. DNA of the CDR3: TGTGCCAGTAGTAGAGGCGGGACTTACACCGGGGAGCTGTTTTTT.

Only a few counts were recorded for this clone. The CDR3 loop reads CASSLRLAGGPDEQFF. The CDR3 DNA follows: TGTGCCAGCAGCCTAAGACTAGCGGGAGGGCCAGATGAGCAGTTCTTC. This chain joins TRBV4-2 and TRBJ2-1, with TRBD2 identical over 14 bases. Losses at the gene ends were 4 bases for V and 8 bases for J; bases not matched to a gene: 7. In germline, CDR1 is LGHNA, CDR2 YNFKEQ. CDR3 length: 16 amino acids.